This T cell receptor (beta chain) appears in the sequencing data of a study of shared clonotypes between healthy human individuals. General study points: Across four donors, naive CD4 shared roughly 5%, naive CD8 around 4%, memory CD4 2% to 2.5%, memory CD8 around 0.36%. An effect of sequencing depth on clonotype sharing among donors was expected.

Points on this clone: Its antigen is still unknown.

As processed by the authors: Filtering differed for immunoSEQ, which gave only junction sequences without quality scores. Sequenced by immunoSEQ multiplex PCR; TCRdb stores in-frame clones only, minus some. V and J calls and clone size come straight from that table; D and trimming were deduced from the DNA. The repertoire holds more than 550,000 clones, with approximately 72% as singletons. Naive CD4+ cells were CD45RA-selected; the remaining cells were memory. The CDR3 has 16 amino acids. Germline lookup yields CDR1 SGHRS and CDR2 YFSETQ. The junction had 13 bases not matched to a gene; V was cut back by 4 bases and J by 5 bases.

V and J are TRBV5-1 and TRBJ2-7, with TRBD2 matching over 9 bases. Sequencing used memory CD4+ T cells sorted from blood. Subset specified: CD45RA-negative fraction. The sequence was obtained from a woman aged 25 to 39 in good health. The CDR3 region is CASSPPGVAGADEQYF. CDR3 nucleotide sequence: TGCGCCAGCAGCCCTCCCGGGGTAGCGGGAGCTGACGAGCAGTACTTC.